This TCR beta chain came from a study of CD8 T cells in Susac syndrome. CD8+ and CD4+ T cells from blood underwent TCR beta sequencing, which was carried out in a high-throughput format. Trimming removed 5 bases from V and 8 bases from J; junction bases left unmatched: 4. The CDR3 runs to 13 residues. The germline gives CDR1 DFQATT, CDR2 SNEGSKA (reference sequence). RNA totalling about 0.5 to 1 ug underwent reverse transcription with random hexamers. From the immunoSEQ multiplex PCR reads, TCRdb called clonotypes with MiXCR, one entry per CDR3 protein. The profile shows 70,000 to 100,000 distinct CDR3 sequences, approximately 96% of them singletons.

This receptor was obtained from a human donor with Susac syndrome. The sequenced material came from CD8+ T cells from PBMCs. The V and J genes are TRBV20-1 and TRBJ2-1; TRBD2 matches at 12 bases. DNA of the CDR3: TGCAGTGCTCTAGCGGGGGGGCCGGATGAGCAGTTCTTC. As protein: CSALAGGPDEQFF.